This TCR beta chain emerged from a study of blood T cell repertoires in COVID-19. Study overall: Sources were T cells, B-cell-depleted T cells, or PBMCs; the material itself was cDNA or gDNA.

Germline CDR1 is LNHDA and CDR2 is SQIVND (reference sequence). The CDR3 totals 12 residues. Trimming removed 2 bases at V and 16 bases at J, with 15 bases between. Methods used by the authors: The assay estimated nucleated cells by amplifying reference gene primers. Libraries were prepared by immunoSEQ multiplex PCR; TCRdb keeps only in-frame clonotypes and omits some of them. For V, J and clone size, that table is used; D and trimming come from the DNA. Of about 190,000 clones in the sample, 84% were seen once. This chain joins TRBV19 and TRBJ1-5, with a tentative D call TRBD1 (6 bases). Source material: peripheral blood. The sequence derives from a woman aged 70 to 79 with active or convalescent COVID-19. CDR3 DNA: TGTGCCAGTAGTATAACGGGCAGGGGTATTCATTTT. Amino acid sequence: CASSITGRGIHF.